Following are 13 T cell receptor beta chains from one sample sequenced in a study of T cells in Graves' hyperthyroidism and ophthalmopathy. What was amplified from RNA transcripts were TCR beta CDR3 regions. TCR CDR3 underwent first-round RT-PCR with the HTBI primer set. TCRdb re-derived calls from the multiplex PCR reads in MiXCR, one entry per CDR3 protein. The table includes fewer than 200,000 distinct CDR3 sequences, over 15% detected once. Material: blood. The receptors here all came from a woman aged 45-60 years with Graves' hyperthyroidism.

The table lists this clonotype with a few counts. The chain employs TRBV19 and TRBJ2-3, with a tentative D call TRBD2 (5 bases). Looked up from germline, CDR1 is LNHDA and CDR2 is SQIVND (reference sequence). V was cut by 6 bases and J by 3 bases, with 16 bases left in between. This CDR3 contains 15 residues. The CDR3, as DNA: TGTGCCAGTAGAATGGGCGCAGGAGGAACAGATACGCAGTATTTT. Translated: CASRMGAGGTDTQYF.

This clonotype was observed many times. The chain has TRBV6-1 and TRBJ2-5; either TRBD1 or TRBD2 may supply D (5 bases each). CDR3 size: 14 residues. Trimming cost V 5 bases and J 2 bases, with 12 bases left between them. Germline values: CDR1 MNHNS, CDR2 SASEGT. The CDR3: CASSLGTGQETQYF. In DNA, the CDR3 is TGTGCCAGCAGTCTTGGGACGGGACAAGAGACCCAGTACTTC.

J is TRBJ2-3 and V is TRBV27; D possibly matches TRBD1 or TRBD2 (5 bases each). Germline V gives CDR1 MNHEY, CDR2 SMNVEV (reference sequence). Trimming removed 5 bases from V and 2 bases from J, with 17 bases in between. The CDR3 is 16 amino acids. CDR3 sequence: CASSPTRDGLTDTQYF. CDR3 coding DNA: TGTGCCAGCAGTCCTACCCGGGACGGCCTCACAGATACGCAGTATTTT.

Concerning this clonotype itself: With a much larger clone just one base away, this may be a read error. This chain connects TRBV18 to TRBJ1-5; D is ambiguous. Looked up from germline, CDR1 is KGHSH and CDR2 is LQKENI. CDR3 length: 14 amino acids. The CDR3 reads CVSSPNGGNQPQHF. The CDR3 bases are TGTGTCAGCTCACCGAACGGTGGTAATCAGCCCCAGCATTTT.

The V gene is TRBV5-1, the J gene TRBJ2-6, with TRBD2 as a possible D gene (5 bases). The CDR3 totals 15 residues. V was shortened by 3 bases and J by 0 bases, with 7 bases between the two germline ends. In germline, CDR1 is SGHRS, CDR2 YFSETQ. The CDR3 DNA reads as TGCGCCAGCAGCTGGGAGAACTCTGGGGCCAACGTCCTGACTTTC. Translation: CASSWENSGANVLTF.

This clonotype has just a few counts. The V call is TRBV6-1, the J call TRBJ1-1; 8 bases align to TRBD1. The ends lost 6 bases at V and 3 bases at J; junction bases unmatched: 6. Germline loops: CDR1 MNHNS, CDR2 SASEGT. The CDR3 sequence is 14 residues long. The CDR3 sequence is CASSRQGWDTEAFF. In nucleotides, the CDR3 is TGTGCCAGCAGCCGACAGGGGTGGGACACTGAAGCTTTCTTT.

This clonotype was seen at least ten times. V usage is TRBV28 and J usage is TRBJ2-7; D remains ambiguous. Per the germline V gene, CDR1 is MDHEN and CDR2 is SYDVKM. This CDR3 comprises 12 residues. Trimming took off 5 bases at V and 3 bases at J, with 8 bases between the two ends. In DNA form, the CDR3 reads TGTGCCAGCAGTAAGTGGAGCTACGAGCAGTACTTC. Protein product: CASSKWSYEQYF.

The chain links TRBV12-3 or TRBV12-4 to TRBJ2-2; possibly TRBD1 or TRBD2 for D (5 bases each). Trimming pared 5 bases from V and 1 base from J, leaving 14 bases between. The CDR3 has 16 residues. The CDR3 here is CASSPHLGENTGELFF. The CDR3 DNA reads as TGTGCCAGCAGTCCCCACCTGGGGGAGAACACCGGGGAGCTGTTTTTT.

This clonotype was recorded many times. This chain links TRBV5-8 with TRBJ2-7; TRBD1 aligns across 8 bases. The CDR3 is 13 residues long. The germline CDR1 and CDR2 sequences are SGHTS and YDEGEE. Germline trimming cut 4 bases from V and 6 bases from J; bases unmatched to any gene: 6. The CDR3, as DNA: TGTGCCAGCAGCCCGGACAGGGCTTTCGAGCAGTACTTC. Encoded protein: CASSPDRAFEQYF.

This clonotype was picked up many times. This chain uses TRBV18 with TRBJ1-1, with D uncertain. V dropped 3 bases and J dropped 1 base, with 12 bases sitting between them. This CDR3 region has 15 residues. Germline V CDR1 and CDR2: KGHSH, LQKENI. The CDR3 sequence is CASSPSGRKNTEAFF. The CDR3 DNA reads as TGTGCCAGCTCACCGTCCGGACGGAAGAACACTGAAGCTTTCTTT.

This clonotype showed up many times. This chain uses TRBV2 with TRBJ1-5; TRBD1 might be the D (5 bases). This CDR3 is 17 amino acids long. Germline V gene sequence: CDR1 SNHLY, CDR2 FYNNEI. Trimming cost V 6 bases and J 1 base, with 19 bases left between them. CDR3 nucleotides: TGTGCCAGCAGCAGAAGGATGGGGTCAGGGAGCAATCAGCCCCAGCATTTT. Translating it yields CASSRRMGSGSNQPQHF.

The chain carries TRBV20-1 and TRBJ2-1; 8 bases line up with TRBD2. The ends lost 5 bases at V and 5 bases at J; junction bases unmatched: 8. Germline V lookup: CDR1 DFQATT, CDR2 SNEGSKA (reference sequence). This CDR3 has 14 residues. In DNA, the CDR3 is TGCAGTGCTGTGATAGCGGGACACCACAATGAGCAGTTCTTC. Translation: CSAVIAGHHNEQFF.

CDR3 sequence reads: CASSPALGRSNTEAFF. The CDR3, as DNA: TGTGCCAGCAGTCCCGCTCTAGGGCGGTCGAACACTGAAGCTTTCTTT. V usage is TRBV6-1 and J usage is TRBJ1-1; D unclear. V was shortened by 5 bases and J by 1 base, with 17 bases between the two germline ends. Germline CDR1 is MNHNS and CDR2 is SASEGT. The CDR3 sequence is 16 residues long.